This section outlines one T cell receptor (beta chain) sequence together with its context. Sequenced by immunoSEQ multiplex PCR; TCRdb stores in-frame clones only, minus some. This table has roughly 250,000 clones, approximately 86% appearing once. The germline V gene has CDR1 LNHDA and CDR2 SQIVND (reference sequence). This CDR3 spans 17 amino acids. The trim removed 4 bases at V and 6 bases at J, leaving 9 bases unmatched. This entry is derived from a study of blood T cell repertoires in COVID-19. Study-level background: The samples span acute and convalescent COVID-19 from the United States, Italy and Spain. From T cells, B-cell-depleted T cells, or PBMCs came the material, which was cDNA or gDNA.

Ages ranged from roughly 18 to 100 years, with residence in fewer than 25 US areas. Participants had their cohort set by participant-reported clinical history. This TCR was recovered from a woman in her 30s with acute COVID-19. V usage is TRBV19 and J usage is TRBJ2-3; 14 nucleotides match TRBD2. Input material: PBMCs or T cells enriched from blood (not recorded which). The CDR3 nucleotides are TGTGCCAGTAGTAGAGGACTAGCGGGGGGAACGAGGGATACGCAGTATTTT. This codes for CASSRGLAGGTRDTQYF.